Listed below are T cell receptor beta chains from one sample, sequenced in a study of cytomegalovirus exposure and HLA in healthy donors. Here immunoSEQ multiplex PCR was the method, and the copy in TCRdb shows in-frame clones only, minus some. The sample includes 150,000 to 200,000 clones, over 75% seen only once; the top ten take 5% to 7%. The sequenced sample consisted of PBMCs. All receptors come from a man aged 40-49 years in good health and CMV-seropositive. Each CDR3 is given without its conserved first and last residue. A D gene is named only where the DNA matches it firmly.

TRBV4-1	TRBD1	ASSQDDGAGGISI
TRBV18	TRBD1	ASSRAGTGGRSGSLDEQF
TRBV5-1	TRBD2	ASSYVGLADNEQF
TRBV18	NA	ASSPLRSTDTQY
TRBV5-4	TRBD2	ASNVAGLNEQF
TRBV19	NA	ASNFGTGTENTEAF
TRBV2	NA	ASTKRQGGTDTQY
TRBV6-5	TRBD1	ASTPGVTGGFGYT
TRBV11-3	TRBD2	ASSSGLGPYNEQF
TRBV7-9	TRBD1	ASSFQGAPGNTIY
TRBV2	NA	ASRTSSEQF
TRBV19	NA	ASSPSVSGNTIY
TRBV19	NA	ASSTLSGSGNTIY
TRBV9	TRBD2	ASRGSGSSYNEQF
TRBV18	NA	ASSPASDEQY
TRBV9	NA	ASSVEGGGGEQF
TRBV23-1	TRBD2	ASSQSSTSRTSMHEQF
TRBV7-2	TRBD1	ASSWTGVVDEQY
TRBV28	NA	ASSGGAWGYGYT
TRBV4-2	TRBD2	ASSPSAGGYETQY
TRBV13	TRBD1	ASSTRTGGIYEQY
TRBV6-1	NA	ASSELGGVAKNSQY
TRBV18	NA	ASSGPRDTATYEQY
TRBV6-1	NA	ASRRETAGGYT
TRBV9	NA	ASSLNSDTQY